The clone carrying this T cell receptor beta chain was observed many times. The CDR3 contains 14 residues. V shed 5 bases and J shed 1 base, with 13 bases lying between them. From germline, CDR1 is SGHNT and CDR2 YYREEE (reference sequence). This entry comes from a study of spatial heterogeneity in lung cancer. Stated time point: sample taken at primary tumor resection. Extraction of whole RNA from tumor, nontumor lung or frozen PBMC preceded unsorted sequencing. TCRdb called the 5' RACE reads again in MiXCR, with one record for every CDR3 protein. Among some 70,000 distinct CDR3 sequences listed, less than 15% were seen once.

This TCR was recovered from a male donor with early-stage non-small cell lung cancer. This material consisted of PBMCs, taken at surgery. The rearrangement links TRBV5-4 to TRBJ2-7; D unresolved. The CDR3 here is CASSWALTSYEQYF. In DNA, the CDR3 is TGTGCCAGCAGTTGGGCCCTGACGTCCTACGAGCAGTACTTC.